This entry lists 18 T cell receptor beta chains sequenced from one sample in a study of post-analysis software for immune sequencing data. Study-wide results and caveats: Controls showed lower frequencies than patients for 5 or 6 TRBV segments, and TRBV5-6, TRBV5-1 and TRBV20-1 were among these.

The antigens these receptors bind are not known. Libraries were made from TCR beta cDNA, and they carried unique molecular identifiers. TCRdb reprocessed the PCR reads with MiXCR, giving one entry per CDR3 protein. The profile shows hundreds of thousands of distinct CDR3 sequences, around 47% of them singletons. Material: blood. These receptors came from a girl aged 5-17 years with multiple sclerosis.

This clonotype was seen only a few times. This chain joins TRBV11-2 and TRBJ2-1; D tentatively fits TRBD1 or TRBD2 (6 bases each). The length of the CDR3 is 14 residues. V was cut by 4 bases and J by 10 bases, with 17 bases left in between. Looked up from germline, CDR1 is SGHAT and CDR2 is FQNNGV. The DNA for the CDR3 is TGTGCCAGCAGCTCTCTAGGGGGACTTAACGAGCAGTTCTTC. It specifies CASSSLGGLNEQFF. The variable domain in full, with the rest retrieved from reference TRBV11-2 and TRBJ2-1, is EAGVAQSPRYKIIEKRQSVAFWCNPISGHATLYWYQQILGQGPKLLIQFQNNGVVDDSQLPKDRFSAERLKGVDSTLKIQPAKLEDSAVYLCASSSLGGLNEQFFGPGTRLTVL.

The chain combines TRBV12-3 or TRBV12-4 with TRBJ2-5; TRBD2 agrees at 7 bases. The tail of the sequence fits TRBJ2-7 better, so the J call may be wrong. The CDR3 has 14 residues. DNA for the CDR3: TGTGCCAGCAGTTTAGCGGGAGGGCCTCGCGAGCAGTACTTC. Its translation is CASSLAGGPREQYF.

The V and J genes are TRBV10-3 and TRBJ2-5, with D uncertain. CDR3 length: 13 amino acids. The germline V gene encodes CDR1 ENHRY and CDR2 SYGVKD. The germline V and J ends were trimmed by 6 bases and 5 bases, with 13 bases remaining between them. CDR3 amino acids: CAIRRSLDETQYF. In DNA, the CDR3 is TGTGCCATCAGACGGTCCTTAGATGAGACCCAGTACTTC.

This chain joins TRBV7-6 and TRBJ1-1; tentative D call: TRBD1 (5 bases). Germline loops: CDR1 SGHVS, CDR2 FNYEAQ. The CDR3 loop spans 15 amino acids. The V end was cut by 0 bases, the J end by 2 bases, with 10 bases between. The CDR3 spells CASSLAGTANTEAFF. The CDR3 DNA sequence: TGTGCCAGCAGCTTAGCCGGGACGGCCAACACTGAAGCTTTCTTT.

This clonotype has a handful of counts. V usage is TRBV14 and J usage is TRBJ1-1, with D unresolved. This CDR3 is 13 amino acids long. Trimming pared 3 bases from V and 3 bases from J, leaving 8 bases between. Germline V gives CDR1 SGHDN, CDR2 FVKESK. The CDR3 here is CASSHRPDTEAFF. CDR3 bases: TGTGCCAGCAGCCACAGGCCCGACACTGAAGCTTTCTTT.

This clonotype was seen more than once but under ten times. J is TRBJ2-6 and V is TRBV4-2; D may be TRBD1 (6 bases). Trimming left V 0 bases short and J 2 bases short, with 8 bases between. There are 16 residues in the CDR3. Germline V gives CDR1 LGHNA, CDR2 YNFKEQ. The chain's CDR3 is CASSQEPGAGANVLTF. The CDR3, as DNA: TGTGCCAGCAGCCAAGAACCAGGGGCTGGGGCCAACGTCCTGACTTTC.

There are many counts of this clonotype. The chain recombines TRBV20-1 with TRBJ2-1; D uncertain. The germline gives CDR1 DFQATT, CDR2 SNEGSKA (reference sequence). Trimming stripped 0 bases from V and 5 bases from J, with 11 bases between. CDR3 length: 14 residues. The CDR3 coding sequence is TGCAGTGCTAGAGATCAAGGTCGCGACAATGAGCAGTTCTTC. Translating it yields CSARDQGRDNEQFF.

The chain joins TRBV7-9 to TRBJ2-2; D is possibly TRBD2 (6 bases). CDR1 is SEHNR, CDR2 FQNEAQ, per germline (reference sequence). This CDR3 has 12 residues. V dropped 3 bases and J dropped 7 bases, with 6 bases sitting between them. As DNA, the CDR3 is TGTGCCAGCAGCTTCGGGAGCGGGGAGCTGTTTTTT. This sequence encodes CASSFGSGELFF.

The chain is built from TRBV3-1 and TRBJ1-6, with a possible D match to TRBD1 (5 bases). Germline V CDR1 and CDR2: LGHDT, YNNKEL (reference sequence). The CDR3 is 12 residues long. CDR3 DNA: TGTGCTAGTCGCCAGGGAAATTCACCCCTCCACTTT. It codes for CASRQGNSPLHF.

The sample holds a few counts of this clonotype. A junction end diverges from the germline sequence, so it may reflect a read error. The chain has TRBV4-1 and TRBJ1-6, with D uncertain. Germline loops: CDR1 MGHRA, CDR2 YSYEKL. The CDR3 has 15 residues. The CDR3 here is CASSQGQHYDSPLHF. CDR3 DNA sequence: TGCGCCAGCAGCCAAGGTCAGCACTATGATTCACCCCTCCACTTT.

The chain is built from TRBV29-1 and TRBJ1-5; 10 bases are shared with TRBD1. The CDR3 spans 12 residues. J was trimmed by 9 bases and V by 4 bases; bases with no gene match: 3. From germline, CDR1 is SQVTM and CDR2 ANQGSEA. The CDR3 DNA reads TGCAGCGTTGGGACAGGGGGTGTGCCCCAGCATTTT. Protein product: CSVGTGGVPQHF. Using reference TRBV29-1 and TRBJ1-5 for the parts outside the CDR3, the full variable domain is SAVISQKPSRDICQRGTSLTIQCQVDSQVTMMFWYRQQPGQSLTLIATANQGSEATYESGFVIDKFPISRPNLTFSTLTVSNMSPEDSSIYLCSVGTGGVPQHFGDGTRLSIL.

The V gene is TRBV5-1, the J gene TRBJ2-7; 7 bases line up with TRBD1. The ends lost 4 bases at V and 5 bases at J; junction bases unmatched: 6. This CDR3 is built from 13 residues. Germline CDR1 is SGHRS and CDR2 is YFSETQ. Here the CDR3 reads CASSRGQANEQYF. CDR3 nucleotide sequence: TGCGCCAGCAGCCGCGGACAGGCCAACGAGCAGTACTTC.

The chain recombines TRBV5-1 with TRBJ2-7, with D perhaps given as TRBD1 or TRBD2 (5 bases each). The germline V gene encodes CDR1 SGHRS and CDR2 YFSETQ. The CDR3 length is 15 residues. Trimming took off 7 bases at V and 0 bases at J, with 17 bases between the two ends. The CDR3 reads CASFRGPDTSYEQYF. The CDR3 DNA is TGCGCCAGCTTCCGGGGCCCGGACACCTCCTACGAGCAGTACTTC.

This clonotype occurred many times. DNA of the CDR3: TGCGCCAGCAGCCAAGTCGTGATGGGTTACGAGCAGTACTTC. Translating gives CASSQVVMGYEQYF. The V call is TRBV4-1, the J call TRBJ2-7; no clear D. Germline V gene data show CDR1 as MGHRA and CDR2 as YSYEKL. Trimming removed 1 base at V and 4 bases at J, with 11 bases between. CDR3 length: 14 amino acids.

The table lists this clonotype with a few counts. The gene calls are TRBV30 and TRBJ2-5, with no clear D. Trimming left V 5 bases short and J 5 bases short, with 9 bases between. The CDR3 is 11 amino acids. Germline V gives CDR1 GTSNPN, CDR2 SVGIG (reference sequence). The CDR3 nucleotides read TGTGCCTGGGGAAGTAGGGAGACCCAGTACTTC. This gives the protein CAWGSRETQYF.

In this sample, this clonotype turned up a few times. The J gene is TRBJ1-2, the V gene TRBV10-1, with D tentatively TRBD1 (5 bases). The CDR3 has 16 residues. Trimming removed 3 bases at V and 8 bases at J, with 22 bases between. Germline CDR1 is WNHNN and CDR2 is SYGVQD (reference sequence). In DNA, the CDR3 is TGCGCCAGCAGTGATCGTCAGGACACTGGCATGAGGGGCTACACCTTC. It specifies CASSDRQDTGMRGYTF.

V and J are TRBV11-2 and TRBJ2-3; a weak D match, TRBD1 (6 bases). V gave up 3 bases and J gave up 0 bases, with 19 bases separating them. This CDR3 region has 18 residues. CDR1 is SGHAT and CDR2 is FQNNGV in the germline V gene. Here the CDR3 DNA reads TGTGCCAGCAGCTTCGGGTATTCCGGGACACGGAGCACAGATACGCAGTATTTT. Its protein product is CASSFGYSGTRSTDTQYF.

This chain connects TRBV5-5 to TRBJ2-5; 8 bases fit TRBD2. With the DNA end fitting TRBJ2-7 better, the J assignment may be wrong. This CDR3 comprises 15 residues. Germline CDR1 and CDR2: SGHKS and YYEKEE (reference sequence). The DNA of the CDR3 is TGTGCCAGCAGCCTGGAGGGACTAGGCCTCTACGAGCAGTACTTC. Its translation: CASSLEGLGLYEQYF.